This T cell receptor (beta chain) was sequenced for a study of blood T cell repertoires in COVID-19. Background on the study: Material from acute and convalescent COVID-19 was sourced from the United States, Italy and Spain. Nucleic acid was either cDNA or gDNA, and it came from T cells, B-cell-depleted T cells, or PBMCs.

As handled by the study authors: Cell counts per sample came from amplifying reference gene primers. Profiled with immunoSEQ multiplex PCR; TCRdb holds only in-frame clones, not every one. Clonal size and the V and J genes are those of that table, whereas D and trimming came from the DNA. The sample holds some 150,000 clones, under 90% seen once. Germline V gene lookup returns CDR1 SGHRS and CDR2 YFSETQ. The CDR3 is 16 amino acids. The J segment lost 5 bases and the V segment lost 3 bases, leaving 11 bases of the junction unmatched. Sequenced input: peripheral blood. The chain recombines TRBV5-1 with TRBJ1-2; the match to TRBD1 covers 9 bases. The clonotype was recovered from a human donor in a cohort sampled during active COVID-19. Here the CDR3 DNA reads TGCGCCAGCAGCTGGACAGGGGCGGATTCGATTTATGGCTACACCTTC. Its translation: CASSWTGADSIYGYTF.